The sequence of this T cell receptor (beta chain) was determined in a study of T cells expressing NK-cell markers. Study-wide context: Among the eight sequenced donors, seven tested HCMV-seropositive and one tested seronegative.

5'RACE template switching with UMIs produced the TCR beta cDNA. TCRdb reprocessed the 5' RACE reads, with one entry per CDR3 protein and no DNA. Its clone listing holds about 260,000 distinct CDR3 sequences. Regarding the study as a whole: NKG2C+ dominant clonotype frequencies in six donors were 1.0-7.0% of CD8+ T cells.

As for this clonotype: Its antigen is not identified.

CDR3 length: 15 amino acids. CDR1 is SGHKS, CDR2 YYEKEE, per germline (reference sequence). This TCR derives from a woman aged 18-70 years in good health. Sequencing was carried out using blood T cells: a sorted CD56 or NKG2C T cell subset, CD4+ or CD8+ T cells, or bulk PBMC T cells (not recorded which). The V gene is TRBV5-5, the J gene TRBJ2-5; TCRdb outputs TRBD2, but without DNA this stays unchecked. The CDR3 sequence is CASSGLAGNQETQYF.